A selection of T cell receptor beta chains follows, all from one sample in a study of blood T cell repertoires in COVID-19. Clones were read by immunoSEQ multiplex PCR, and TCRdb kept only the in-frame ones, dropping some. The profile shows roughly 230,000 clones, around 83% of them singletons. Sequencing was carried out using peripheral blood. The origin of the receptors is a man in his forties or fifties with active or convalescent COVID-19. Each CDR3 is given with its conserved first and last residue. D genes are given only for firm matches. Clone size is shown for a subset of rows, as once, few, many or a class of expanded clone.

clone size	J gene	D gene	V gene	CDR3 protein	CDR3 DNA
.	TRBJ1-5	TRBD1	TRBV4-2	CASSQDRSGQGDQPQHF	TGTGCCAGCAGCCAAGATAGATCGGGACAGGGGGATCAGCCCCAGCATTTT
once	TRBJ1-6	.	TRBV6-5	CASRIQGTNSPLHF	TGTGCCAGCAGGATACAGGGTACTAATTCACCCCTCCACTTT
once	TRBJ2-5	.	TRBV5-1	CASSLSWSQETQYF	TGCGCCAGCAGCTTGTCGTGGAGCCAAGAGACCCAGTACTTC
.	TRBJ1-1	.	TRBV4-2	CASSQEQGGTEAFF	TGTGCCAGCAGCCAAGAACAGGGAGGGACTGAAGCTTTCTTT
once	TRBJ2-5	TRBD2	TRBV6-5	CASMSSGTSQETQYF	TGTGCCAGCATGAGTAGCGGGACTTCCCAAGAGACCCAGTACTTC
.	TRBJ1-2	TRBD1	TRBV5-4	CASRSGFQGQGADYGYTF	TGTGCCAGCAGGTCTGGGTTCCAGGGACAGGGGGCCGACTATGGCTACACCTTC
.	TRBJ1-1	TRBD1	TRBV6-2/TRBV6-3	CASSYRSRGPANTEAFF	TGTGCCAGCAGTTACAGGTCCAGGGGGCCGGCGAACACTGAAGCTTTCTTT
.	TRBJ2-3	.	TRBV5-6	CASSKEGTDTQYF	TGTGCCAGCAGTAAGGAGGGAACAGATACGCAGTATTTT
.	TRBJ1-4	.	TRBV29-1	CSVLGGGDEKLFF	TGCAGCGTCCTAGGAGGTGGGGATGAAAAACTGTTTTTT
.	TRBJ2-2	TRBD2	TRBV30	CGTPREDSGELFF	TGTGGAACCCCCCGGGAGGATTCCGGGGAGCTGTTTTTT
.	TRBJ2-7	.	TRBV15	CATSRDFRLSYEQYF	TGTGCCACCAGCAGAGATTTCCGGTTATCCTACGAGCAGTACTTC
.	TRBJ1-5	.	TRBV30	CAWSESRDSPQHF	TGTGCCTGGTCCGAGTCCCGGGATTCGCCCCAGCATTTT
.	TRBJ2-1	TRBD2	TRBV4-3	CASSQGPSGVYNEQFF	TGCGCCAGCAGCCAAGGTCCTAGCGGGGTCTACAATGAGCAGTTCTTC
.	TRBJ2-1	TRBD2	TRBV6-2/TRBV6-3	CASSHKTSSGYNEQFF	TGTGCCAGCAGTCACAAGACTAGCTCGGGGTACAATGAGCAGTTCTTC
.	TRBJ2-7	TRBD1	TRBV19	CASSIGTVPYEQYF	TGTGCCAGTAGTATTGGGACAGTCCCCTACGAGCAGTACTTC
.	TRBJ1-1	TRBD1	TRBV13	CASSLRRGRAFF	TGTGCCAGCAGCTTACGGAGGGGGCGAGCTTTCTTT
once	TRBJ2-3	TRBD1	TRBV24-1	CATSRNTGGDTQYF	TGTGCCACCAGCCGGAACACAGGGGGAGATACGCAGTATTTT
.	TRBJ1-1	.	TRBV7-8	CASSMQRRGTEAFF	TGTGCCAGCAGCATGCAACGGAGGGGCACTGAAGCTTTCTTT
.	TRBJ2-7	.	TRBV4-2	CASSQQGSAYEQYF	TGTGCCAGCAGCCAACAGGGGTCGGCCTACGAGCAGTACTTC
.	TRBJ1-1	TRBD1	TRBV5-1	CASSTRGTGDTEAFF	TGCGCCAGCAGCACGAGGGGGACAGGGGACACTGAAGCTTTCTTT
.	TRBJ1-2	.	TRBV19	CASRLRRADYGYTF	TGTGCCAGTAGGCTGCGCAGGGCCGACTATGGCTACACCTTC
.	TRBJ2-1	.	TRBV30	CAWNSYNEQFF	TGTGCCTGGAACAGTTACAATGAGCAGTTCTTC